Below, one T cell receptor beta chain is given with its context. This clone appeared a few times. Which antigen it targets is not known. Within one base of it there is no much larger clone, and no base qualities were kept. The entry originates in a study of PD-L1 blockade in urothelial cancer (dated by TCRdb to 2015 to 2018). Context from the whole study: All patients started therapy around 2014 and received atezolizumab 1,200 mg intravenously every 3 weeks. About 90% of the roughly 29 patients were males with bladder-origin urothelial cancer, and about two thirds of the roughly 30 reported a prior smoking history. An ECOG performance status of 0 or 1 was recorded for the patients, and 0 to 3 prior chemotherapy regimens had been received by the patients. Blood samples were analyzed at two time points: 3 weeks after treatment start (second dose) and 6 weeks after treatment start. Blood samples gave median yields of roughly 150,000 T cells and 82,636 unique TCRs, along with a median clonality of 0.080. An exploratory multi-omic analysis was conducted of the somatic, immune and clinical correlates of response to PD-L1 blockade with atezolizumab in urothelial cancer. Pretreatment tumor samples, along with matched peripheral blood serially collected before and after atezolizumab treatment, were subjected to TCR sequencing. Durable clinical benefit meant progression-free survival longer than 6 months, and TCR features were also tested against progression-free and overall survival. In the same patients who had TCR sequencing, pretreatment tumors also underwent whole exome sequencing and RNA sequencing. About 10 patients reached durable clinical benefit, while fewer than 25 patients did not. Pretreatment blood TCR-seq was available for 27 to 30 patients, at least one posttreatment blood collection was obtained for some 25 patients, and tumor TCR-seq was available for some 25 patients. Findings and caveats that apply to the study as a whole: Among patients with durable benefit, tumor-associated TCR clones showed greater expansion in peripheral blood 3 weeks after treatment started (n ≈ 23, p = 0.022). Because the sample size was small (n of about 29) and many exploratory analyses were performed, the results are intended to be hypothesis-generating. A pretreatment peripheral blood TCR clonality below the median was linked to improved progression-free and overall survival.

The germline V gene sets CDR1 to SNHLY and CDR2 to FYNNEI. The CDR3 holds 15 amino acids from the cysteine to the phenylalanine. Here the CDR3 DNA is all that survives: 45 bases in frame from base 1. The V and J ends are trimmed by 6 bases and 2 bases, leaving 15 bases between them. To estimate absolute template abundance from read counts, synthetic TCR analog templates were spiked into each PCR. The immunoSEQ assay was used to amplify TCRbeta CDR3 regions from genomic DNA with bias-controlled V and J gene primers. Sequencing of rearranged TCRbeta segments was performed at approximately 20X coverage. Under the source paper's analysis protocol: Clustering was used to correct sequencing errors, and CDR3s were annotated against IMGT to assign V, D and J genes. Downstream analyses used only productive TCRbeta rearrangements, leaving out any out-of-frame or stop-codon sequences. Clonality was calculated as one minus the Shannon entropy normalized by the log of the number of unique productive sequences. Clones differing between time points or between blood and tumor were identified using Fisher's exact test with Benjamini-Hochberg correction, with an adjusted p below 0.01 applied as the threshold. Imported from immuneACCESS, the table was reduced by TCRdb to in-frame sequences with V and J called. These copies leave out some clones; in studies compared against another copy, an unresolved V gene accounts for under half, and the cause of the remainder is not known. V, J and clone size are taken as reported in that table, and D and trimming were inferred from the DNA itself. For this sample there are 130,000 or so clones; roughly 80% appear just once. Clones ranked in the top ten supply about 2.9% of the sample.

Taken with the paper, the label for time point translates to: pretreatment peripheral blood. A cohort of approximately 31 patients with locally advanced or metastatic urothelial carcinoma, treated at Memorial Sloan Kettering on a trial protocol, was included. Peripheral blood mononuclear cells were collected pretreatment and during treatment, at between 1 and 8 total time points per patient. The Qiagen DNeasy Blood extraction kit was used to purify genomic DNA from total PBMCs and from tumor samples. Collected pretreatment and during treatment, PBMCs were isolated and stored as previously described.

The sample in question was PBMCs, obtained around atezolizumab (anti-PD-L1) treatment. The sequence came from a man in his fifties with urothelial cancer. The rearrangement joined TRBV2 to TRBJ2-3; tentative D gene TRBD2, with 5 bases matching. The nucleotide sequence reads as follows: TGTGCCAGCAGACGAGATAACGGGAACACAGATACGCAGTATTTT. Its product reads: CASRRDNGNTDTQYF.